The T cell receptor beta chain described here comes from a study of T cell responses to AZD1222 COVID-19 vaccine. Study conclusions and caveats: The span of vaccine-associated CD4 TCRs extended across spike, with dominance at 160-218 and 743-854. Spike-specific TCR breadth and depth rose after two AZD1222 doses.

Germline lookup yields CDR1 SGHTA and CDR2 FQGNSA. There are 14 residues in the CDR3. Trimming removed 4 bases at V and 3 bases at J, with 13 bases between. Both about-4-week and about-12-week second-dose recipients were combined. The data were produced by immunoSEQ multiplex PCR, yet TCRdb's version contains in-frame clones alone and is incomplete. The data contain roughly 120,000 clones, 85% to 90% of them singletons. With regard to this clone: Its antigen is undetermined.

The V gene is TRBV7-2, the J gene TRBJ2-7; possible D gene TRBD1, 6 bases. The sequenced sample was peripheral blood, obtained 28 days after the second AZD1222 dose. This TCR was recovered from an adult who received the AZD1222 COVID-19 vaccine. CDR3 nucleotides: TGTGCCAGCAGCTCGGACAGACTCATCTACGAGCAGTACTTC. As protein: CASSSDRLIYEQYF.